The present entry profiles one T cell receptor beta chain with its context. The data originate from a study of preoperative IRX-2 immunotherapy in early breast cancer. Germline CDR1 SGHVT, CDR2 SQSDAQ. The CDR3 is 13 amino acids. The V gene end was trimmed by 1 base and the J gene end by 8 bases; junction bases not matched to a gene: 2. Specified treatment: preoperative locoregional IRX-2 cytokine immunotherapy. This phase Ib study tested locoregional IRX-2 cytokine immunotherapy given before surgery. Measured with immunoSEQ multiplex PCR; TCRdb has only the in-frame clones, and not every one. The data contain roughly 34,000 clones, just under 90% of them seen just once; the ten biggest clones take up over 1.5%.

The TCR originated in a human donor with breast cancer. This chain joins TRBV7-4 and TRBJ2-4; 7 bases agree with TRBD1. The input for sequencing was tumor tissue, taken after IRX-2 immunotherapy. CDR3 loop: CASSLGQGYIQYF. The CDR3 region has the DNA TGTGCCAGCAGCTTAGGACAGGGATACATTCAGTACTTC.